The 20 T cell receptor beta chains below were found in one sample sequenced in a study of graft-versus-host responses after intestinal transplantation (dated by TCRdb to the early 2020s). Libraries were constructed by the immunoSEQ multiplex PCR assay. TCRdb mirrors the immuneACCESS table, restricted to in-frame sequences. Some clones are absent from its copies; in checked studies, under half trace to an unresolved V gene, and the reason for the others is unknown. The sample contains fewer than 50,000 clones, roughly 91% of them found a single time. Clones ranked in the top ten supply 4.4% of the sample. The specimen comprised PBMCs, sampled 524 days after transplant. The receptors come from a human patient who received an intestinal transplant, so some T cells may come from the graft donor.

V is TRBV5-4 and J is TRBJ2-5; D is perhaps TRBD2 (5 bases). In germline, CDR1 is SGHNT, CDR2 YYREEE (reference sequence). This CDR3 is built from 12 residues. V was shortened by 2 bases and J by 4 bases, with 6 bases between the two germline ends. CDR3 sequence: CASSFGVETQYF. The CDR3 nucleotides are TGTGCCAGCAGCTTCGGGGTAGAGACCCAGTACTTC.

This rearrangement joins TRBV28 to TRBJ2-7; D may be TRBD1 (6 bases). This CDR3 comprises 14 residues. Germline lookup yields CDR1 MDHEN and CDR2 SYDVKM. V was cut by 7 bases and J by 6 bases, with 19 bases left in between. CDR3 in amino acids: CASTLSLTGTEQYF. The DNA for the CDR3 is TGTGCCAGCACCCTGAGTCTCACAGGGACCGAGCAGTACTTC.

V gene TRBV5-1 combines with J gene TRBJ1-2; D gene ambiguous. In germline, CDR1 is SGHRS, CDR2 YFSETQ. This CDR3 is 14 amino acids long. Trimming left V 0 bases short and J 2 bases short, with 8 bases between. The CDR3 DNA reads TGCGCCAGCAGCTTGGTGGTGGGCAACTATGGCTACACCTTC. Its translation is CASSLVVGNYGYTF.

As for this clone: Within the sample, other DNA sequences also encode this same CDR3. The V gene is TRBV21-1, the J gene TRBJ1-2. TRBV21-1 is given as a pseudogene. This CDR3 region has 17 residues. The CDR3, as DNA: TGTGCCAGCAGCAAAGGCGGGGGACCATCGATTAACTATGGCTACACCTTC. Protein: CASSKGGGPSINYGYTF.

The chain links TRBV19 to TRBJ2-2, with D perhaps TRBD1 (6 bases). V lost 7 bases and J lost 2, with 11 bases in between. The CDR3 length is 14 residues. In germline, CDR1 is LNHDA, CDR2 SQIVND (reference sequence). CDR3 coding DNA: TGTGCCAGTAAAGCAGGGGAAAACACCGGGGAGCTGTTTTTT. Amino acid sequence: CASKAGENTGELFF.

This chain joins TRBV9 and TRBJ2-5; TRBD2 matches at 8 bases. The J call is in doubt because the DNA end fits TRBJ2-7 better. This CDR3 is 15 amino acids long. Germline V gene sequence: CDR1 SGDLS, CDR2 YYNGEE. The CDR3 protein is CASSPSGGLKYEQYF. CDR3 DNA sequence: TGTGCCAGCAGTCCCAGCGGGGGACTCAAATACGAGCAGTACTTC.

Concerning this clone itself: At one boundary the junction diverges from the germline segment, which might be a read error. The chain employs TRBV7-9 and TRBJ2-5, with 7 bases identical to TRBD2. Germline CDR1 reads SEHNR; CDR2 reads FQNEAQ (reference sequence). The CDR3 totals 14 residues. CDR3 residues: CASSPSGGGETRYF. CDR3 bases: TGTGCCAGCAGCCCATCGGGCGGGGGAGAGACCCGGTACTTC.

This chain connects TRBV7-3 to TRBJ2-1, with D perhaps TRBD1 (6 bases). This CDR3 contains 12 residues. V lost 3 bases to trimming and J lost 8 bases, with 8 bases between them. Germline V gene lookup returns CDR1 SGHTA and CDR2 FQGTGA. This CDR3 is CASSFGGDEQFF. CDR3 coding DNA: TGTGCCAGCAGCTTTGGGGGCGATGAGCAGTTCTTC.

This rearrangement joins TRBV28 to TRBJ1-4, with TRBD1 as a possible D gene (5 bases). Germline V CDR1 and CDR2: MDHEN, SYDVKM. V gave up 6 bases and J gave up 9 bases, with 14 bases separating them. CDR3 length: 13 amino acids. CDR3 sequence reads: CASRLGGLQKLFF. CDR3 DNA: TGTGCCAGCAGGCTCGGGGGTCTGCAAAAACTGTTTTTT.

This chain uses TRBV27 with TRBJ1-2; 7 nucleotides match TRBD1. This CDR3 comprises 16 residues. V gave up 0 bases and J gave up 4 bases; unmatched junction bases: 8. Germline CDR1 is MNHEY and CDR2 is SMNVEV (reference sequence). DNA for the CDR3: TGTGCCAGCAGTTTATCTCACCGGGACAGATTCTATGGCTACACCTTC. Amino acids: CASSLSHRDRFYGYTF.

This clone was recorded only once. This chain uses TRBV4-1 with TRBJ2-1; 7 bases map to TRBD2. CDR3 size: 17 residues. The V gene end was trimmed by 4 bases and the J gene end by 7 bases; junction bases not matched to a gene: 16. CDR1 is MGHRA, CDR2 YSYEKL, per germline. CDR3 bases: TGCGCCAGCAGCCTCGTCTGGGTGGCGGGAGTAACAAATGAGCAGTTCTTC. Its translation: CASSLVWVAGVTNEQFF.

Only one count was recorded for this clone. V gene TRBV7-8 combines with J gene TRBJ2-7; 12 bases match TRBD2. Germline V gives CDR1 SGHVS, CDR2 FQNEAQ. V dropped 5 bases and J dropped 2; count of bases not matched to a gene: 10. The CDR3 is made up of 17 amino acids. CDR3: CASSRAPTSGSTYEQYF. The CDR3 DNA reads TGTGCCAGCAGCCGAGCTCCGACTAGCGGGAGTACCTACGAGCAGTACTTC.

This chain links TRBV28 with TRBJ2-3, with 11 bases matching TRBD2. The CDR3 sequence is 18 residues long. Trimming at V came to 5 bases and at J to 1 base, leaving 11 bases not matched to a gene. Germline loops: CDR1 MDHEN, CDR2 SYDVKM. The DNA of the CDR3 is TGTGCCAGCAGTCTTCACCCTGGACTAGCGGGCCGCACAGATACGCAGTATTTT. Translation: CASSLHPGLAGRTDTQYF.

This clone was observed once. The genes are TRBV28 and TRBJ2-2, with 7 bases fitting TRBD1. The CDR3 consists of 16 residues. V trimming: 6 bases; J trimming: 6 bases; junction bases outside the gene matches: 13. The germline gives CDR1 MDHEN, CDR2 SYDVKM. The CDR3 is CASRLLTGDWAGELFF. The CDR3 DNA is TGTGCCAGCAGACTTCTTACAGGGGATTGGGCCGGGGAGCTGTTTTTT.

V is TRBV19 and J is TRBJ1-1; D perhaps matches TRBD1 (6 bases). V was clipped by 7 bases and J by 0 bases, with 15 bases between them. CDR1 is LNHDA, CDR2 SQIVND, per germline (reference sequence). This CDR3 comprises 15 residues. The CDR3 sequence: CASTLGGIVNTEAFF. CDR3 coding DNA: TGTGCCAGTACCCTAGGGGGGATCGTGAACACTGAAGCTTTCTTT.

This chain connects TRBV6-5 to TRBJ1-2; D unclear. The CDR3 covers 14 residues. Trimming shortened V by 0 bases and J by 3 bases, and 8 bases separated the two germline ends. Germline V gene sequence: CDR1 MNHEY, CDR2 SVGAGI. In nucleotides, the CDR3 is TGTGCCAGCAGTTACTCTCTTGAGGACTATGGCTACACCTTC. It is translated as CASSYSLEDYGYTF.

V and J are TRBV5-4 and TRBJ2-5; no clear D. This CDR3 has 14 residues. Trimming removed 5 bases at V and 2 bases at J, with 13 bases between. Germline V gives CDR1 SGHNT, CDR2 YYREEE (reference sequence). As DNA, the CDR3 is TGTGCCAGCAGGAACCTTGCGAGGCAAGAGACCCAGTACTTC. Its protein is CASRNLARQETQYF.

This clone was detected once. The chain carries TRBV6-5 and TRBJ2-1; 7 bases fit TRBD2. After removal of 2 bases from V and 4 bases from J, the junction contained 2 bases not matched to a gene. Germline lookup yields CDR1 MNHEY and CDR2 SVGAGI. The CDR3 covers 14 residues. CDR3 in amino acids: CASSYRTSYNEQFF. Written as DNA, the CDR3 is TGTGCCAGCAGTTACCGGACTAGTTACAATGAGCAGTTCTTC.

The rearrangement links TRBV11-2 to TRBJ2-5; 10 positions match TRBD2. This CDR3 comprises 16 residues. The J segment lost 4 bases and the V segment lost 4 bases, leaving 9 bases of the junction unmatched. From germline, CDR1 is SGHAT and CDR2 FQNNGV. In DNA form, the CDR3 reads TGTGCCAGCAGCTGGATGGAGCGGGAGGGAAGAGAGACCCAGTACTTC. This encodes CASSWMEREGRETQYF. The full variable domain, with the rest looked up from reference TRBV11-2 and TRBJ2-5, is EAGVAQSPRYKIIEKRQSVAFWCNPISGHATLYWYQQILGQGPKLLIQFQNNGVVDDSQLPKDRFSAERLKGVDSTLKIQPAKLEDSAVYLCASSWMEREGRETQYFGPGTRLLVL.

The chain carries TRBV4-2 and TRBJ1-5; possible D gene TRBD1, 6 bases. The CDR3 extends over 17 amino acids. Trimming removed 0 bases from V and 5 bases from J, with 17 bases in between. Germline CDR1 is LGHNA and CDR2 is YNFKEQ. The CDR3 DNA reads TGTGCCAGCAGCCAAGAACAGGGTGAACGCTCTCATCAGCCCCAGCATTTT. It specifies CASSQEQGERSHQPQHF.